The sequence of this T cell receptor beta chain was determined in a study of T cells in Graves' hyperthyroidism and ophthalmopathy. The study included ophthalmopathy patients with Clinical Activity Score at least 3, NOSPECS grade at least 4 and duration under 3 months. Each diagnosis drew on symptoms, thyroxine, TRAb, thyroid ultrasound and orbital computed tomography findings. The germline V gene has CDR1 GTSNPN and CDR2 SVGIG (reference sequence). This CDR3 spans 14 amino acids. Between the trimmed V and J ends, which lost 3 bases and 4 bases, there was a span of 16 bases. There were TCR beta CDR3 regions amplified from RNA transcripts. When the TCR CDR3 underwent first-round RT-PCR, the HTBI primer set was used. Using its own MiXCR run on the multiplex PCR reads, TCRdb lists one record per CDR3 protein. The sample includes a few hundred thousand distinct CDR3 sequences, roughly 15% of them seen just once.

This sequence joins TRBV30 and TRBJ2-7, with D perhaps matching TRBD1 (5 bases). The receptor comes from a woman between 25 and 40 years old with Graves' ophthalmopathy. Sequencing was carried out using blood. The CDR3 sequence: CAWSDSAPLYEQYF. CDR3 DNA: TGTGCCTGGAGCGACAGCGCCCCTTTGTACGAGCAGTACTTC.